What follows are 21 T cell receptor beta chains derived from one specimen sequenced in a study of Graves' ophthalmopathy and Graves' hyperthyroidism. TCR beta CDR3 amplification used RNA transcripts. Scientists carried out first-round RT-PCR using HTBI primers and then a second-round multiplex PCR. Using its own MiXCR run on the multiplex PCR reads, TCRdb lists one record per CDR3 protein. The data contain fewer than 650,000 distinct CDR3 sequences, over 20% of them singletons. Input material: peripheral blood. The source is a woman aged 18-30 years with stable Graves' hyperthyroidism. Some clones in this sample may be carry-over from other donors' samples.

This clonotype came up many times. This rearrangement joins TRBV4-1 to TRBJ2-7; 16 positions match TRBD2. Germline V gene sequence: CDR1 MGHRA, CDR2 YSYEKL. The trim removed 6 bases at V and 3 bases at J, leaving 8 bases unmatched. This CDR3 has 17 amino acids. The CDR3 reads CASRGTGLAGGVYEQYF. The CDR3 DNA follows: TGCGCCAGCAGAGGTACGGGACTAGCGGGAGGGGTCTACGAGCAGTACTTC.

This chain uses TRBV3-1 with TRBJ1-2; D is perhaps TRBD1 (5 bases). The germline V and J ends were trimmed by 5 bases and 2 bases, with 12 bases remaining between them. The CDR3 is 14 amino acids. The germline V gene has CDR1 LGHDT and CDR2 YNNKEL (reference sequence). The CDR3 bases are TGTGCCAGCAGCACTGGGACGGTAAACTATGGCTACACCTTC. It codes for CASSTGTVNYGYTF.

This clonotype was observed a few times. The V and J genes are TRBV19 and TRBJ1-1, with TRBD1 identical over 8 bases. Unmatched junction bases numbered 7, after V lost 11 bases and J lost 5 bases. The germline gives CDR1 LNHDA, CDR2 SQIVND (reference sequence). This CDR3 contains 12 residues. The CDR3 protein is CAVQGAHTEAFF. The CDR3 DNA is TGTGCCGTCCAGGGGGCGCATACTGAAGCTTTCTTT. Full variable domain (rest looked up from reference TRBV19 and TRBJ1-1): DGGITQSPKYLFRKEGQNVTLSCEQNLNHDAMYWYRQDPGQGLRLIYYSQIVNDFQKGDIAEGYSVSREKKESFPLTVTSAQKNPTAFYLCAVQGAHTEAFFGQGTRLTVV.

This clonotype showed up many times. The CDR3, as DNA: TGCAGTGCTAGTGGGCGGGAGCCTGGGGAGACCCAGTACTTC. Its translation: CSASGREPGETQYF. V and J are TRBV20-1 and TRBJ2-5; 7 bases are a match to TRBD2. Germline values: CDR1 DFQATT, CDR2 SNEGSKA (reference sequence). The CDR3 consists of 14 residues. V was clipped by 3 bases and J by 5 bases; unmatched bases: 9.

In regard to this clonotype: One junction end does not reproduce the germline sequence, and a read error may be involved. The chain combines TRBV6-1 with TRBJ1-1; D is unclear. Per germline, CDR1 MNHNS and CDR2 SASEGT. The CDR3 totals 12 residues. CDR3: CASSEADGEAFF. DNA for the CDR3: TGTGCCAGCAGCGAAGCGGACGGCGAAGCTTTCTTT.

The V and J genes are TRBV18 and TRBJ2-4, with 7 bases fitting TRBD2. This CDR3 has 18 residues. The germline V gene encodes CDR1 KGHSH and CDR2 LQKENI. V lost 0 bases, J lost 1 base, and 9 bases stayed unmatched. CDR3 DNA: TGTGCCAGCTCACCACCCCTAACTAGCGATGAGGCCAAAAACATTCAGTACTTC. Its protein product is CASSPPLTSDEAKNIQYF.

This clonotype was seen repeatedly, ten times or more. This chain joins TRBV6-1 and TRBJ1-1; D might be TRBD1 (5 bases). Germline lookup yields CDR1 MNHNS and CDR2 SASEGT. V was shortened by 6 bases and J by 4 bases, with 18 bases between the two germline ends. The CDR3 is 15 residues long. In DNA, the CDR3 is TGTGCCAGCAGCCTAGGGGCAGGCCTTGGCACTGAAGCTTTCTTT. Its protein is CASSLGAGLGTEAFF.

The chain has TRBV28 and TRBJ2-5; D gene uncertain. CDR3 length: 16 amino acids. Germline CDR1 and CDR2: MDHEN and SYDVKM. V was pared by 6 bases and J by 2 bases, with 19 bases between. The CDR3: CASSSAIRVSQETQYF. The CDR3 DNA sequence: TGTGCCAGCAGCAGCGCAATACGGGTCTCTCAAGAGACCCAGTACTTC.

This clonotype has ten or more counts. This chain uses TRBV7-2 with TRBJ2-2; D remains unclear. V shed 2 bases and J shed 7 bases, with 8 bases lying between them. The CDR3 contains 13 residues. Looked up from germline, CDR1 is SGHTA and CDR2 is FQGNSA. CDR3 nucleotide sequence: TGTGCCAGCAGCTTATCTACGCTCGGGGAGCTGTTTTTT. This translates into CASSLSTLGELFF. The full variable domain, completed using reference TRBV7-2 and TRBJ2-2, is GAGVSQSPSNKVTEKGKDVELRCDPISGHTALYWYRQSLGQGLEFLIYFQGNSAPDKSGLPSDRFSAERTGGSVSTLTIQRTQQEDSAVYLCASSLSTLGELFFGEGSRLTVL.

This clonotype was recorded at least ten times. Relative to the germline gene, one junction end is altered; a read error may explain this. The rearrangement joins TRBV19 to TRBJ1-1; the D gene is possibly TRBD1 (6 bases). This CDR3 contains 14 residues. Germline CDR1 LNHDA, CDR2 SQIVND (reference sequence). The DNA for the CDR3 is TGTGCCAGTAGCAGGATAGGGGGGAACACTGAAGCTCTCTTT. It specifies CASSRIGGNTEALF.

This clonotype was found many times. This chain links TRBV6-1 with TRBJ1-5, with D possibly being TRBD1 (5 bases). CDR3 size: 14 residues. Trimming left V 2 bases short and J 6 bases short, with 11 bases between. Germline CDR1 is MNHNS and CDR2 is SASEGT. As DNA, the CDR3 is TGTGCCAGCAGTGAATGGCGGGGGAGTCAGCCCCAGCATTTT. Its translation: CASSEWRGSQPQHF.

This clonotype showed up many times. The chain joins TRBV30 to TRBJ1-1; 7 bases agree with TRBD1. Per germline, CDR1 GTSNPN and CDR2 SVGIG (reference sequence). V trimming: 6 bases; J trimming: 5 bases; junction bases outside the gene matches: 3. The CDR3 consists of 11 residues. CDR3 nucleotide sequence: TGTGCCTGCACAGGGGCAACTGAAGCTTTCTTT. As protein: CACTGATEAFF.

In this sample, this clonotype turned up many times. V gene TRBV4-1 combines with J gene TRBJ2-7; D gene ambiguous. The CDR3 is 16 amino acids. Trimming removed 4 bases from V and 5 bases from J, with 21 bases in between. Looked up from germline, CDR1 is MGHRA and CDR2 is YSYEKL. CDR3 loop: CASSPPHMGRRDEQYF. The CDR3 nucleotides are TGCGCCAGCAGCCCCCCACATATGGGTCGTAGGGACGAGCAGTACTTC.

The chain has TRBV20-1 and TRBJ1-1, with unresolved D. Between the trimmed V and J ends, which lost 1 base and 4 bases, there was a span of 13 bases. The length of the CDR3 is 14 residues. The germline CDR1 and CDR2 sequences are DFQATT and SNEGSKA (reference sequence). The CDR3 region is CSARVAGVVTEAFF. CDR3 DNA: TGCAGTGCTAGAGTGGCGGGTGTCGTCACTGAAGCTTTCTTT.

This clonotype has ten or more counts. This rearrangement joins TRBV2 to TRBJ1-2; D uncertain. The CDR3 consists of 14 residues. The germline gives CDR1 SNHLY, CDR2 FYNNEI. V gave up 9 bases and J gave up 2 bases, with 16 bases separating them. The CDR3 reads CARLEKKGNYGYTF. DNA of the CDR3: TGTGCCAGATTGGAGAAAAAGGGCAACTATGGCTACACCTTC.

Only one count was recorded for this clonotype. The V and J genes are TRBV15 and TRBJ2-5; D not certain. Germline CDR1 LNHNV, CDR2 YYDKDF (reference sequence). Trimming left V 3 bases short and J 3 bases short, with 14 bases between. This CDR3 has 15 amino acids. The CDR3 loop reads CATSSPRLTEETQYF. CDR3 sequence (DNA): TGTGCCACCAGCAGTCCTAGGTTGACCGAAGAGACCCAGTACTTC. Complete variable domain (other parts from reference TRBV15 and TRBJ2-5): DAMVIQNPRYQVTQFGKPVTLSCSQTLNHNVMYWYQQKSSQAPKLLFHYYDKDFNNEADTPDNFQSRRPNTSFCFLDIRSPGLGDTAMYLCATSSPRLTEETQYFGPGTRLLVL.

This clonotype was seen at least ten times. The chain has TRBV28 and TRBJ1-5; a possible D gene is TRBD1 (6 bases). The ends were cut back, 6 bases at V and 7 bases at J, with 16 bases in the middle. Looked up from germline, CDR1 is MDHEN and CDR2 is SYDVKM. The CDR3 has 14 residues. In DNA form, the CDR3 reads TGTGCCAGCAGCTACCACAGGGAAGTCCAGCCCCAGCATTTT. It specifies CASSYHREVQPQHF.

This clonotype has ten or more counts. The J gene is TRBJ2-5, the V gene TRBV28; D gene uncertain. V was cut by 1 base and J by 6 bases, with 3 bases left in between. Germline-derived CDR1 and CDR2 are MDHEN and SYDVKM. The CDR3 loop spans 11 amino acids. CDR3 sequence reads: CASSLSQTQYF. The CDR3 nucleotides read TGTGCCAGCAGTTTATCCCAGACCCAGTACTTC.

In its sample, this clonotype was seen many times. The chain couples TRBV30 to TRBJ2-7; D possibly corresponds to TRBD2 (6 bases). This CDR3 region has 13 residues. V was pared by 4 bases and J by 4 bases, with 14 bases between. CDR1 is GTSNPN and CDR2 is SVGIG in the germline V gene (reference sequence). As DNA, the CDR3 is TGTGCCTGGAAGGAGGGATGGGGTTACGAGCAGTACTTC. Protein sequence: CAWKEGWGYEQYF.

The chain combines TRBV20-1 with TRBJ2-4; 7 positions agree with TRBD2. CDR1 is DFQATT, CDR2 SNEGSKA, per germline (reference sequence). V shed 3 bases, J shed 0 bases, and the junction held 14 bases outside the gene matches. The CDR3 loop spans 18 amino acids. The CDR3 loop is CSASGILQRGLAKNIQYF. The CDR3 nucleotides are TGCAGTGCTAGTGGGATACTGCAGCGGGGCCTAGCCAAAAACATTCAGTACTTC.

Many counts were recorded for this clonotype. Here the CDR3 reads CASSLSGDEQYF. CDR3 nucleotide sequence: TGTGCCAGCAGTTTATCGGGTGACGAGCAGTACTTC. The chain recombines TRBV28 with TRBJ2-7; unclear D gene. V dropped 1 base and J dropped 5 bases, with 6 bases sitting between them. The CDR3 has 12 residues. Looked up from germline, CDR1 is MDHEN and CDR2 is SYDVKM.